Listed below are T cell receptor beta chains from one sample, sequenced in a study of cytomegalovirus exposure and HLA in healthy donors. Sequenced by immunoSEQ multiplex PCR; TCRdb stores in-frame clones only, minus some. The table lists about 270,000 clones, 80% to 90% of them singletons. Sequenced sample: PBMCs. Every receptor here comes from a woman aged 18-29 years in good health and CMV-seronegative. Both conserved end residues are part of each CDR3. Fields, in order: D gene, J gene, V gene, clone size, CDR3 protein, CDR3 DNA. A D gene is named only where the DNA matches it firmly. Size tells how often a clone was seen (once, few, many) or the class of an expanded clone, and some rows leave it out.

d_gene: NA
j_gene: TRBJ1-2
v_gene: TRBV29-1
abundance: once
CDR3aa: CSVDPESGTPNYGYTF
CDR3nt: TGCAGCGTTGACCCCGAGTCCGGGACACCTAACTATGGCTACACCTTC

d_gene: NA
j_gene: TRBJ1-2
v_gene: TRBV5-4
abundance: NA
CDR3aa: CASSPPQGDYGYTF
CDR3nt: TGTGCCAGCAGCCCGCCCCAGGGCGATTATGGCTACACCTTC

d_gene: NA
j_gene: TRBJ1-2
v_gene: TRBV2
abundance: few
CDR3aa: CASSDTGDYGYTF
CDR3nt: TGTGCCAGCAGTGACACAGGAGACTATGGCTACACCTTC

d_gene: TRBD2
j_gene: TRBJ2-2
v_gene: TRBV2
abundance: NA
CDR3aa: CASRGGSHTGELFF
CDR3nt: TGTGCCAGCAGGGGAGGGTCTCACACCGGGGAGCTGTTTTTT

d_gene: NA
j_gene: TRBJ1-2
v_gene: TRBV29-1
abundance: once
CDR3aa: CSVETGVRGYTF
CDR3nt: TGCAGCGTTGAAACAGGTGTACGGGGCTACACCTTC

d_gene: NA
j_gene: TRBJ2-7
v_gene: TRBV5-1
abundance: NA
CDR3aa: CASSLEDNPYEQYF
CDR3nt: TGCGCCAGCAGCTTGGAAGACAATCCCTACGAGCAGTACTTC

d_gene: NA
j_gene: TRBJ2-3
v_gene: TRBV27
abundance: NA
CDR3aa: CASSLYSQATDTQYF
CDR3nt: TGTGCCAGCAGTTTATACTCCCAGGCCACAGATACGCAGTATTTT

d_gene: NA
j_gene: TRBJ1-2
v_gene: TRBV5-1
abundance: NA
CDR3aa: CASSLAPGGGTRNYGYTF
CDR3nt: TGCGCCAGCAGCTTGGCACCGGGGGGTGGTACTAGGAACTATGGCTACACCTTC

d_gene: TRBD1
j_gene: TRBJ1-1
v_gene: TRBV25-1
abundance: NA
CDR3aa: CASSVTGALYTEAFF
CDR3nt: TGTGCCAGCAGTGTAACAGGGGCTTTGTACACTGAAGCTTTCTTT

d_gene: TRBD2
j_gene: TRBJ2-1
v_gene: TRBV7-2
abundance: NA
CDR3aa: CASSYYRTSGTYNEQFF
CDR3nt: TGTGCCAGCAGCTATTACCGGACTAGCGGGACCTACAATGAGCAGTTCTTC

d_gene: TRBD1
j_gene: TRBJ1-5
v_gene: TRBV5-6
abundance: NA
CDR3aa: CASSSYSDRVDQPQHF
CDR3nt: TGTGCCAGCAGCTCTTATTCGGACAGGGTTGATCAGCCCCAGCATTTT

d_gene: NA
j_gene: TRBJ2-7
v_gene: TRBV19
abundance: once
CDR3aa: CASSIARVTTYEQYF
CDR3nt: TGTGCCAGTAGTATAGCCAGGGTGACAACCTACGAGCAGTACTTC

d_gene: TRBD2
j_gene: TRBJ2-3
v_gene: TRBV9
abundance: NA
CDR3aa: CASSVGVDLVAGRDTQYF
CDR3nt: TGTGCCAGCAGCGTAGGAGTAGACCTCGTAGCGGGAAGGGATACGCAGTATTTT

d_gene: NA
j_gene: TRBJ1-2
v_gene: TRBV13
abundance: NA
CDR3aa: CASSLGLASHYGYTF
CDR3nt: TGTGCCAGCAGCTTAGGCCTGGCCTCTCACTATGGCTACACCTTC

d_gene: TRBD1
j_gene: TRBJ2-7
v_gene: TRBV5-6
abundance: NA
CDR3aa: CASSLENRGPYEQYF
CDR3nt: TGTGCCAGCAGCTTGGAGAACAGGGGCCCCTACGAGCAGTACTTC

d_gene: TRBD1
j_gene: TRBJ1-6
v_gene: TRBV27
abundance: few
CDR3aa: CASGTGSAPLHF
CDR3nt: TGTGCCAGCGGGACAGGTTCGGCACCCCTCCACTTT

d_gene: NA
j_gene: TRBJ1-1
v_gene: TRBV6-5
abundance: NA
CDR3aa: CASRLGKVSEAFF
CDR3nt: TGTGCCAGCAGACTAGGGAAAGTCAGTGAAGCTTTCTTT

d_gene: TRBD2
j_gene: TRBJ2-7
v_gene: TRBV5-4
abundance: NA
CDR3aa: CASSLGTSGGLYEQYF
CDR3nt: TGTGCCAGCAGCTTGGGGACTAGCGGGGGACTCTACGAGCAGTACTTC

d_gene: NA
j_gene: TRBJ1-1
v_gene: TRBV9
abundance: NA
CDR3aa: CASSGNSRVPEAFF
CDR3nt: TGTGCCAGCAGCGGGAATTCCAGGGTTCCTGAAGCTTTCTTT

d_gene: NA
j_gene: TRBJ1-2
v_gene: TRBV28
abundance: NA
CDR3aa: CASSYPPADGGYGYTF
CDR3nt: TGTGCCAGCAGTTACCCACCCGCAGACGGGGGCTATGGCTACACCTTC

d_gene: NA
j_gene: TRBJ1-1
v_gene: TRBV6-4
abundance: once
CDR3aa: CASSEDRMNTEAFF
CDR3nt: TGTGCCAGCAGTGAGGACAGAATGAACACTGAAGCTTTCTTT

d_gene: NA
j_gene: TRBJ2-6
v_gene: TRBV5-1
abundance: NA
CDR3aa: CASSAGNGANVLTF
CDR3nt: TGCGCCAGCAGCGCAGGGAATGGGGCCAACGTCCTGACTTTC